Sequencing of this T cell receptor (beta chain) was carried out in a study of OX40 agonist ivuxolimab in advanced cancers. Study-level information: Head and neck, renal cell, melanoma or hepatocellular carcinoma were the cancers that dose-escalation patients had.

No patient had autoimmune disease or received systemic immunosuppression. Germline loops: CDR1 KGHSH, CDR2 LQKENI. V trimming: 2 bases; J trimming: 8 bases; junction bases outside the gene matches: 6. This CDR3 is built from 15 residues. Produced via immunoSEQ multiplex PCR; TCRdb's table is partial and in-frame only. The sample lists some 39,000 clones, roughly 81% occurring once. The chain combines TRBV18 with TRBJ2-1; TRBD2 matches at 10 bases. The input for sequencing was CD4+ or CD8+ T cells sorted from blood, taken in a trial of the OX40 agonist ivuxolimab. This receptor was taken from an adult with an advanced solid tumor such as melanoma, head and neck, liver or kidney cancer. The CDR3 nucleotides are TGTGCCAGCTCACCATTAGCGGGGGGCACCGATGAGCAGTTCTTC. This gives the protein CASSPLAGGTDEQFF.